This T cell receptor beta chain derives from a study of blood T cell repertoires in COVID-19. About the study: Sites in the United States, Italy and Spain provided acute and convalescent COVID-19 samples.

The germline V gene encodes CDR1 MDHEN and CDR2 SYDVKM. The CDR3 has 18 amino acids. The V segment lost 10 bases and the J segment 2 bases; nucleotides outside the gene matches: 19. Source study methods: Reference gene primers were amplified, and this amplification served to estimate nucleated cell counts. Clones were read by immunoSEQ multiplex PCR, and TCRdb kept only the in-frame ones, dropping some. That table furnishes V, J and clone size, whereas the DNA furnished D and trimming. This table has approximately 94,000 clones, 88% appearing once. The sequence was collected from a woman in her seventies with acute or convalescent COVID-19. This chain uses TRBV28 with TRBJ2-5, with 10 nucleotides matching TRBD2. The source material was peripheral blood. CDR3 residues: CANRGLAGEPRRQETQYF. DNA of the CDR3: TGTGCCAACCGAGGGCTAGCGGGAGAACCACGAAGACAAGAGACCCAGTACTTC.